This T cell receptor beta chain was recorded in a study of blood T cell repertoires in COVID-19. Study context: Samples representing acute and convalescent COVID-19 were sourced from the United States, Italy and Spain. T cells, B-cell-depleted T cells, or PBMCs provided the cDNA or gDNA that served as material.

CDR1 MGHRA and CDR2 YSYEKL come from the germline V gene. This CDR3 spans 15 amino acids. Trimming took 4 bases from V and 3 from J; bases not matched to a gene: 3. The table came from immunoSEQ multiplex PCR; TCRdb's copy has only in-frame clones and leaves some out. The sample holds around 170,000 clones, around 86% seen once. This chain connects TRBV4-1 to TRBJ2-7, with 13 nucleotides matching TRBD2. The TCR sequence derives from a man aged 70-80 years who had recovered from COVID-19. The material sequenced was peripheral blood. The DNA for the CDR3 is TGCGCCAGCAGCCTAAGGACTAGCGGGAGCTACGAGCAGTACTTC. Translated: CASSLRTSGSYEQYF.